The sequence of this TCR beta chain was determined in a study of T cell repertoires in cytomegalovirus infection. As for the study in general: Evidence of both CMV infection and a matching HLA type came from public TCR beta signatures.

Germline CDR1 reads WSHSY; CDR2 reads SAAADI. The CDR3 has 15 residues. Trimming took 7 bases from V and 0 from J; bases not matched to a gene: 5. Notes on the study in general: CMV-specific HLA-C-restricted TCR beta clonotypes dominated the ex vivo response. Cumulative frequency of public TCR beta families picked out carriers of CMV plus the relevant HLA.

This clonotype turned up a few times. Antigen specificity is unknown. TCRdb re-analysed the reads in MiXCR, keeping a single row per CDR3 protein. The profile shows roughly 920,000 distinct CDR3 sequences, more than 25% of them singletons. The sample consisted of cultured CD8+ T cells from PBMCs, taken from culture after CMV antigen stimulation. The TCR was taken from a human donor in good health (CMV status not recorded). Some clones in this sample may be carry-over from other donors' samples. V usage is TRBV10-2 and J usage is TRBJ1-5; 8 bases fit TRBD1. In DNA form, the CDR3 reads TGCGCCAGCACCTTGACAGGGGATAGCAATCAGCCCCAGCATTTT. As protein: CASTLTGDSNQPQHF.